These T cell receptor beta chains were read from a single sample in a study. TCRdb re-derived calls from the 5' RACE reads in MiXCR, one entry per CDR3 protein. The sample includes 50,000 to 65,000 distinct CDR3 sequences, around 21% seen only once; the top ten take 3.2%. Source material: tumor-infiltrating Tregs sorted from the breast tumor. The receptor set was obtained from a female donor with breast cancer. CDR3s include the opening cysteine and the closing phenylalanine or tryptophan. The D gene is left open where the match is weak. A clone size is listed for some rows: how often the clone was seen (once, few, many), or a class if it is expanded.

CDR3: CASSVPLVGSYNEQFF; DNA: TGTGCCAGCAGTGTTCCTTTGGTGGGCTCCTACAATGAGCAGTTCTTC; V: TRBV2; J: TRBJ2-1; D: -; size: many
CDR3: CANSFSIDRGYTEAFF; DNA: TGTGCCAACAGCTTTTCAATTGACAGGGGTTACACTGAAGCTTTCTTT; V: TRBV7-2; J: TRBJ1-1; D: TRBD1; size: once
CDR3: CASSLGAGNQPQHF; DNA: TGCGCCAGCAGCTTGGGGGCGGGCAATCAGCCCCAGCATTTT; V: TRBV5-1; J: TRBJ1-5; D: -; size: many
CDR3: CASSLAGQRKNTEAFF; DNA: TGCGCCAGCAGCTTGGCAGGACAGAGGAAGAACACTGAAGCTTTCTTT; V: TRBV5-1; J: TRBJ1-1; D: -; size: -
CDR3: CSARGGGDQYF; DNA: TGCAGTGCTAGAGGGGGAGGGGACCAGTACTTC; V: TRBV20-1; J: TRBJ2-5; D: TRBD2; size: -
CDR3: CASSEALTSPLHF; DNA: TGTGCCAGCAGTGAAGCTCTAACCTCACCCCTCCACTTT; V: TRBV6-1; J: TRBJ1-6; D: -; size: many
CDR3: CASSLALTDRPEAFF; DNA: TGTGCCAGCAGTTTAGCGCTAACCGACAGACCTGAAGCTTTCTTT; V: TRBV12-3/TRBV12-4; J: TRBJ1-1; D: -; size: -
CDR3: CASTLVAGATYNVQFF; DNA: TGTGCCAGCACCCTCGTGGCGGGGGCCACCTACAATGTGCAGTTCTTC; V: TRBV12-3/TRBV12-4; J: TRBJ2-1; D: -; size: -
CDR3: CASSPRYYSSEQYF; DNA: TGTGCCAGCAGCCCAAGGTACTACAGCTCCGAGCAGTACTTC; V: TRBV7-2; J: TRBJ2-7; D: -; size: few
CDR3: CASSLLGTGNNEQFF; DNA: TGCGCCAGCAGCTTGCTCGGGACAGGGAACAATGAGCAGTTCTTC; V: TRBV5-1; J: TRBJ2-1; D: TRBD1; size: -
CDR3: CASSLGLAGDTQYF; DNA: TGCGCCAGCAGCTTGGGACTAGCGGGAGATACGCAGTATTTT; V: TRBV5-1; J: TRBJ2-3; D: TRBD2; size: many
CDR3: CASSKETGAEKLFF; DNA: TGTGCCAGCAGCAAGGAAACAGGGGCTGAAAAACTGTTTTTT; V: TRBV7-9; J: TRBJ1-4; D: TRBD1; size: -
CDR3: CASRIETKNIQYF; DNA: TGCGCCAGCCGAATAGAGACCAAAAACATTCAGTACTTC; V: TRBV5-1; J: TRBJ2-4; D: -; size: -
CDR3: CASSLKGTWGNNEQFF; DNA: TGTGCCAGCAGCTTAAAGGGGACCTGGGGAAACAATGAGCAGTTCTTC; V: TRBV7-6; J: TRBJ2-1; D: -; size: few
CDR3: CASSQAPPLGATGDTQYF; DNA: TGTGCCAGCAGCCAGGCCCCGCCCTTGGGAGCGACAGGCGATACGCAGTATTTT; V: TRBV5-6; J: TRBJ2-3; D: -; size: many
CDR3: CSVGAFARVNQPQHF; DNA: TGCAGCGTGGGTGCCTTCGCGAGGGTCAATCAGCCCCAGCATTTT; V: TRBV29-1; J: TRBJ1-5; D: -; size: few
CDR3: CASSEYGGGRETQYF; DNA: TGTGCCAGCAGTGAATACGGGGGGGGCCGAGAGACCCAGTACTTC; V: TRBV25-1; J: TRBJ2-5; D: TRBD2; size: once
CDR3: CASKETASGNTIYF; DNA: TGCGCCAGTAAAGAGACCGCGTCTGGAAACACCATATATTTT; V: TRBV5-1; J: TRBJ1-3; D: -; size: many
CDR3: CSAYRGLAGGSEGSEQYF; DNA: TGCAGTGCATACCGGGGACTAGCGGGAGGGAGTGAGGGGAGCGAGCAGTACTTC; V: TRBV20-1; J: TRBJ2-7; D: TRBD2; size: many
CDR3: CASSLAVMAGLDTQYF; DNA: TGTGCCAGCAGCTTGGCCGTAATGGCTGGGTTGGATACCCAGTACTTC; V: TRBV5-5; J: TRBJ2-5; D: -; size: once
CDR3: CASSSRRGQRNTEAFF; DNA: TGTGCCAGCAGTAGCCGACGAGGACAGCGGAACACTGAAGCTTTCTTT; V: TRBV28; J: TRBJ1-1; D: -; size: -
CDR3: CASSLFSRDGGPDTQYF; DNA: TGTGCCAGCAGCTTGTTCTCACGGGACGGGGGGCCAGATACGCAGTATTTT; V: TRBV5-6; J: TRBJ2-3; D: -; size: -
CDR3: CASSPGASTGIGYTF; DNA: TGTGCCAGCTCACCGGGCGCGTCCACAGGGATTGGCTACACCTTC; V: TRBV18; J: TRBJ1-2; D: -; size: -
CDR3: CASKRGEKETQYF; DNA: TGTGCCAGCAAGCGGGGGGAGAAAGAGACCCAGTACTTC; V: TRBV6-5; J: TRBJ2-5; D: TRBD2; size: many
CDR3: CASSFDGSTDTQYF; DNA: TGCGCCAGCAGCTTTGACGGGAGCACAGATACGCAGTATTTT; V: TRBV5-1; J: TRBJ2-3; D: -; size: -
CDR3: CASSPLQGDNQPQHF; DNA: TGTGCCAGCAGCCCGCTACAGGGGGACAATCAGCCCCAGCATTTT; V: TRBV28; J: TRBJ1-5; D: TRBD1; size: many
CDR3: CASSSTSGSYNEQFF; DNA: TGTGCCAGCAGTTCCACTAGCGGCTCCTACAATGAGCAGTTCTTC; V: TRBV6-5; J: TRBJ2-1; D: TRBD2; size: many
CDR3: CASSTPTKATGELFF; DNA: TGTGCCAGCAGTACCCCGACAAAGGCCACCGGGGAGCTGTTTTTT; V: TRBV6-2/TRBV6-3; J: TRBJ2-2; D: -; size: -
CDR3: CASSTPLGDEQFF; DNA: TGTGCCAGCAGCACACCACTAGGGGATGAGCAGTTCTTC; V: TRBV7-3; J: TRBJ2-1; D: -; size: few
CDR3: CASSQQGSVYEQYF; DNA: TGTGCCAGCAGTCAACAGGGGAGCGTTTACGAGCAGTACTTC; V: TRBV5-4; J: TRBJ2-7; D: TRBD1; size: -
CDR3: CASSMDRNQPQHF; DNA: TGTGCCAGCTCAATGGACCGAAATCAGCCCCAGCATTTT; V: TRBV18; J: TRBJ1-5; D: -; size: few
CDR3: CASSSELGGETQYF; DNA: TGTGCCAGCAGCTCGGAGCTCGGGGGAGAGACCCAGTACTTC; V: TRBV11-3; J: TRBJ2-5; D: -; size: -
CDR3: CASSLTGGAQETQYF; DNA: TGTGCCAGCAGCTTAACGGGGGGGGCCCAAGAGACCCAGTACTTC; V: TRBV7-3; J: TRBJ2-5; D: -; size: few
CDR3: CASSLEGTGQPQHF; DNA: TGCGCCAGCAGCTTGGAGGGAACCGGACAGCCCCAGCATTTT; V: TRBV5-1; J: TRBJ1-5; D: -; size: few
CDR3: CASSSGTGVLEGYTF; DNA: TGTGCCAGCAGCTCCGGGACAGGGGTTTTAGAGGGCTACACCTTC; V: TRBV5-5; J: TRBJ1-2; D: TRBD1; size: few
CDR3: CASSYSETTRTYEQYF; DNA: TGCGCCAGCAGCTATAGCGAGACGACAAGGACCTACGAGCAGTACTTC; V: TRBV4-1; J: TRBJ2-7; D: -; size: -
CDR3: CASTLTGHEKLFF; DNA: TGTGCCAGCACTTTGACAGGGCATGAAAAACTGTTTTTT; V: TRBV6-1; J: TRBJ1-4; D: TRBD1; size: few
CDR3: CASSKEGEGVEEKLFF; DNA: TGTGCCAGCAGCAAAGAAGGTGAAGGGGTCGAAGAAAAACTGTTTTTT; V: TRBV21-1; J: TRBJ1-4; D: -; size: few
CDR3: CASSLGSRNEQYF; DNA: TGTGCCAGCAGCCTCGGGAGTCGAAACGAGCAGTACTTC; V: TRBV2; J: TRBJ2-7; D: -; size: -
CDR3: CSARQTLAKNIQYF; DNA: TGCAGCGCTAGACAAACGCTAGCCAAAAACATTCAGTACTTC; V: TRBV29-1; J: TRBJ2-4; D: -; size: -
CDR3: CASSLTGMNTEAFF; DNA: TGTGCCAGCAGCTTAACAGGGATGAACACTGAAGCTTTCTTT; V: TRBV7-2; J: TRBJ1-1; D: -; size: few
CDR3: CASEFRLAGKTSDTQYF; DNA: TGTGCCAGCGAGTTTAGGCTAGCGGGAAAGACCTCAGATACGCAGTATTTT; V: TRBV12-3/TRBV12-4; J: TRBJ2-3; D: TRBD2; size: -
CDR3: CASSRAGRSYNSPLHF; DNA: TGCGCCAGCAGCCGAGCAGGGAGGTCCTATAATTCACCCCTCCACTTT; V: TRBV4-1; J: TRBJ1-6; D: -; size: few
CDR3: CASFAGQRVETQYF; DNA: TGCGCCAGCTTCGCCGGACAGCGGGTGGAGACCCAGTACTTC; V: TRBV5-1; J: TRBJ2-5; D: -; size: many
CDR3: CSVQTNRRGDNEQFF; DNA: TGCAGTGTCCAGACCAACAGGAGAGGGGACAATGAGCAGTTCTTC; V: TRBV29-1; J: TRBJ2-1; D: -; size: -